Following are 30 T cell receptor beta chains from one sample sequenced in a study of tumor-infiltrating lymphocytes in primary liver carcinoma. Without any cell sorting, about 19-32 mg of bulk tissue yielded co-extracted RNA and DNA. Priming with a constant-region primer yielded TCR beta cDNA from about 480 ng total RNA. It was through three nested multiplex PCR rounds of slightly modified ARM-PCR that TCR beta libraries arose. The first two PCR rounds, roughly 10 cycles each, used TRBV1-TRBV30 forward primers and a C-beta reverse primer. TCRdb fed the multiplex PCR reads into MiXCR, producing one record per CDR3 protein. The table shows under 85,000 distinct CDR3 sequences, with over 60% occurring only once. The sample comprised liver tumor tissue from sampling region 1. Subset meaning: tumor region T1, superior pole. These receptors all come from a man aged 40-50 years with primary liver carcinoma and hepatitis B virus infection.

This clonotype was counted a few times. A read error is possible here, since a much larger clone lies one base away. The V gene is TRBV6-1, the J gene TRBJ1-5; 9 bases match TRBD1. CDR1 is MNHNS, CDR2 SASEGT, per germline. This CDR3 has 14 residues. The CDR3 sequence is CVSLGGQGEQPQHF. The CDR3 DNA is TGTGTCAGCCTGGGGGGACAGGGCGAGCAGCCCCAGCATTTT.

On this clonotype itself: The germline gene is not matched at one end of the junction; a read error may be the cause. V gene TRBV6-1 combines with J gene TRBJ2-3, with D perhaps TRBD2 (6 bases). The CDR3 covers 14 residues. Germline V gene sequence: CDR1 MNHNS, CDR2 SASEGT. The DNA for the CDR3 is TGTGCCAGCATACTAGCAGGAGGGGCAGATATGCAGTATTTT. Its protein product is CASILAGGADMQYF.

Of note for this clonotype: Possible read error: a much larger clone is one base away. The rearrangement joins TRBV28 to TRBJ2-1, with 12 bases identical to TRBD2. The germline V gene has CDR1 MDHEN and CDR2 SYDVKM. The CDR3 runs 14 residues. The CDR3 DNA reads as TGTACCAGCATCACTAGCGGGGGGACCGCGGAGCAGTTCTTC. This codes for CTSITSGGTAEQFF.

The chain links TRBV2 to TRBJ1-2; 8 positions match TRBD1. Germline CDR1 SNHLY, CDR2 FYNNEI. J gave up 5 bases and V 6 bases, and 11 bases lay outside the gene matches. The CDR3 consists of 15 residues. CDR3 sequence: CASRNTGGGFYGYTF. The CDR3 DNA reads as TGTGCCAGCAGAAATACAGGGGGAGGATTTTATGGCTACACCTTC.

About this clonotype itself: Mismatch with germline at one junction end may stem from a read error. V usage is TRBV11-2 and J usage is TRBJ2-2; TRBD2 might be the D (5 bases). Germline V lookup: CDR1 SGHAT, CDR2 FQNNGV. The CDR3 is 16 amino acids. In DNA, the CDR3 is TGTGCCAGCAGCTTAGTGGCGCTAGAGGGAACCGAGGAGCTGTTTTTC. Amino acid sequence: CASSLVALEGTEELFF.

A note on this clonotype: The conserved final phenylalanine or tryptophan is absent from the CDR3, which likely points to a read error. The genes are TRBV2 and TRBJ1-1; no clear D gene. Trimming took off 6 bases at V and 0 bases at J, with 8 bases between the two ends. From germline, CDR1 is SNHLY and CDR2 FYNNEI. This CDR3 contains 13 residues. The CDR3 DNA reads as TGTGCCAGCAGACGGGAGTTGAACACTGAAGCTTTCTCT. Translation: CASRRELNTEAFS.

The sample holds many counts of this clonotype. V gene TRBV6-5 combines with J gene TRBJ2-1, with D possibly being TRBD2 (6 bases). CDR1 is MNHEY, CDR2 SVGAGI, per germline. The CDR3 sequence is 14 residues long. V was shortened by 7 bases and J by 6 bases, with 16 bases between the two germline ends. The DNA of the CDR3 is TGTGCCAGCAACCCGGAGGGCAGGAGCAATGAGCAGTTCTTC. This translates into CASNPEGRSNEQFF.

Comments on this clonotype: A junction boundary mismatches the germline segment, possibly from a read error. This chain uses TRBV28 with TRBJ1-2; D unresolved. Germline values: CDR1 MDHEN, CDR2 SYDVKM. The CDR3 length is 12 residues. CDR3 DNA sequence: TGTGCCAGCGCGGATAGCAGCTATGGCAACACGTTC. Translation: CASADSSYGNTF.

The V and J genes are TRBV12-3 or TRBV12-4 and TRBJ2-7, with TRBD1 identical over 7 bases. CDR3 length: 13 residues. The V gene end was trimmed by 8 bases and the J gene end by 7 bases; junction bases not matched to a gene: 11. In nucleotides, the CDR3 is TGTGCCAGCGGCAAACAGGGGCTTGAGGAGCAGTACTTC. It specifies CASGKQGLEEQYF.

This clonotype was seen a handful of times. J is TRBJ1-5 and V is TRBV9; D might be TRBD1 (6 bases). The V and J ends lost 4 bases and 0 bases respectively, with 11 bases between them. Germline V gene data show CDR1 as SGDLS and CDR2 as YYNGEE. The CDR3 is made up of 15 amino acids. The CDR3 DNA is TGTGCCAGCAGCCCCACAGGGTTTAGCAATCAGCCCCAGCATTTT. Its translation is CASSPTGFSNQPQHF.

With respect to this clonotype: One end of the junction does not line up with germline, which may come from a read error. V gene TRBV10-2 combines with J gene TRBJ2-1; TRBD2 matches at 7 bases. Germline-derived CDR1 and CDR2 are WSHSY and SAAADI. CDR3 length: 18 amino acids. The DNA of the CDR3 is TGCACCAGCAGTGACCTCGGGAAGACTAGCTGGACATACAATGAGCAGTTCTTC. It specifies CTSSDLGKTSWTYNEQFF.

Comments on this clonotype: A read error may explain this, as a much larger clone is one base away. This chain links TRBV5-5 with TRBJ2-1; possibly TRBD1 for D (6 bases). Germline V gene sequence: CDR1 SGHKS, CDR2 YYEKEE (reference sequence). The germline V and J ends were trimmed by 0 bases and 3 bases, with 10 bases remaining between them. The CDR3 covers 15 residues. The CDR3 sequence: CASSLVVRGYNEQFF. In DNA form, the CDR3 reads TGTGCCAGCAGCTTGGTGGTCAGGGGCTACAATGAGCAGTTCTTC.

As to this clonotype: The junction differs from germline at one of its ends, possibly a read error. This chain connects TRBV6-1 to TRBJ1-5; perhaps TRBD1 as D (6 bases). This CDR3 has 15 residues. CDR1 MNHNS and CDR2 SASEGT come from the germline V gene. The CDR3 is CASNLGQWGYHPQHF. The DNA of the CDR3 is TGTGCCAGCAACCTCGGACAGTGGGGTTATCATCCCCAGCATTTT.

Remarks on this clonotype: The junction does not match germline at one end; this may be a read error. The chain recombines TRBV11-3 with TRBJ2-3; D unresolved. From germline, CDR1 is SGHNT and CDR2 YENEEA. There are 13 residues in the CDR3. The chain's CDR3 is CAISWGEADTQYF. CDR3 nucleotide sequence: TGTGCCATTAGCTGGGGTGAGGCAGATACACAGTATTTT.

This clonotype was detected ten times or more. V is TRBV7-9 and J is TRBJ1-4, with D maybe TRBD1 (5 bases). Trimming shortened V by 1 base and J by 4 bases, and 7 bases separated the two germline ends. CDR1 is SEHNR, CDR2 FQNEAQ, per germline (reference sequence). This CDR3 is 14 amino acids long. CDR3 sequence (DNA): TGTGCCAGCAGCTTAGTAGGGGATAATGAAAAACTGTTTTTT. This codes for CASSLVGDNEKLFF.

At least ten counts were recorded for this clonotype. V is TRBV28 and J is TRBJ2-2, with 8 bases matching TRBD2. J lost 2 bases, V lost 6 bases, and 14 bases had no gene match. Germline loops: CDR1 MDHEN, CDR2 SYDVKM. This CDR3 comprises 18 residues. This chain's CDR3 is CASRGSLGAGVNTGELFF. The CDR3 DNA is TGTGCCAGCAGGGGATCCTTGGGAGCGGGAGTAAACACCGGGGAGCTGTTTTTT. Using reference TRBV28 and TRBJ2-2 for the parts outside the CDR3, the full variable domain is DVKVTQSSRYLVKRTGEKVFLECVQDMDHENMFWYRQDPGLGLRLIYFSYDVKMKEKGDIPEGYSVSREKKERFSLILESASTNQTSMYLCASRGSLGAGVNTGELFFGEGSRLTVL.

The V call is TRBV10-3, the J call TRBJ2-3; the match to TRBD1 covers 8 bases. J gave up 2 bases and V 8 bases, and 9 bases lay outside the gene matches. The CDR3 covers 15 residues. Germline V gives CDR1 ENHRY, CDR2 SYGVKD. Here the CDR3 DNA reads TGTGCCATCGGCCATGGGACAGGAGCCACAGATACGCAGTATTTT. Its protein is CAIGHGTGATDTQYF.

A single count supports this clonotype. This chain links TRBV28 with TRBJ1-5; D not resolved. The CDR3 extends over 15 amino acids. Germline assignment: CDR1 MDHEN and CDR2 SYDVKM. V was cut by 9 bases and J by 2 bases, with 17 bases left in between. This CDR3 is CASSHRHSGNQPQHF. In DNA, the CDR3 is TGTGCCAGTAGCCACCGCCACTCGGGCAATCAGCCCCAGCATTTT. Complete variable domain (other parts from reference TRBV28 and TRBJ1-5): DVKVTQSSRYLVKRTGEKVFLECVQDMDHENMFWYRQDPGLGLRLIYFSYDVKMKEKGDIPEGYSVSREKKERFSLILESASTNQTSMYLCASSHRHSGNQPQHFGDGTRLSIL.

As to this clonotype: At one boundary the junction diverges from the germline segment, which might be a read error. The V call is TRBV6-4, the J call TRBJ1-1, with 8 bases matching TRBD1. The germline CDR1 and CDR2 sequences are MRHNA and SNTAGT. This CDR3 has 15 amino acids. CDR3: CASNRTGRPLTQAFF. The CDR3 bases are TGTGCCAGCAATCGGACAGGGAGGCCCCTCACTCAAGCTTTCTTT.

Of note for this clonotype: A junction end diverges from the germline sequence, so it may reflect a read error. The rearrangement links TRBV4-1 to TRBJ2-2; tentatively, D is TRBD2 (5 bases). The CDR3 spans 15 residues. Germline values: CDR1 MGHRA, CDR2 YSYEKL. The CDR3 sequence: CASSLVGDVTGELSF. CDR3 bases: TGCGCCAGCAGTCTAGTGGGAGATGTCACCGGGGAACTGTCTTTT.

On this clonotype itself: This clone may be a read error of a much larger clone one base away. The chain links TRBV18 to TRBJ2-4; D ambiguous. The V gene's germline CDR1 is KGHSH and CDR2 LQKENI. The CDR3 contains 13 residues. CDR3 amino acids: CTSSPLAKNIQYF. CDR3 bases: TGTACCAGCTCACCACTAGCCAAAAACATTCAGTACTTC.

This clonotype has at least ten counts. The DNA of the CDR3 is TGTGCCAGCAGTTACTCGCGGGTTAACACTGAAGCTTTCTTT. This codes for CASSYSRVNTEAFF. This chain uses TRBV6-5 with TRBJ1-1; D is unclear. CDR1 and CDR2 (germline): MNHEY, SVGAGI. CDR3 length: 14 residues. Trimming shortened V by 0 bases and J by 2 bases, and 7 bases separated the two germline ends.

By share, this clonotype counts as medium-sized. This sequence joins TRBV11-2 and TRBJ2-7; D remains ambiguous. Deletions cut 4 bases from V and 6 bases from J, with 10 bases between. The CDR3 loop spans 12 amino acids. CDR1 is SGHAT, CDR2 FQNNGV, per germline. CDR3 sequence reads: CASSSSQVEQYF. Here the CDR3 DNA reads TGTGCCAGCAGCTCGTCGCAGGTCGAGCAGTACTTC.

In this sample, this clonotype turned up a few times. This clone may be a read error of a much larger clone one base away. The genes are TRBV5-5 and TRBJ2-3, with D possibly being TRBD2 (6 bases). The CDR3 contains 14 residues. Looked up from germline, CDR1 is SGHKS and CDR2 is YYEKEE (reference sequence). The CDR3 spells CASSTYLAPDTRYF. CDR3 bases: TGTGCCAGCAGCACATACCTAGCGCCAGATACGCGGTATTTT.

As regards this clonotype: Lacking the conserved final phenylalanine or tryptophan, this CDR3 likely reflects a read error. The chain employs TRBV28 and TRBJ2-1, with TRBD2 as a possible D gene (5 bases). CDR1 is MDHEN, CDR2 SYDVKM, per germline. CDR3 length: 12 amino acids. V lost 5 bases and J 10 bases, leaving 12 bases between the germline ends. The CDR3 region is CASSVAGIEQFL. The CDR3 coding sequence is TGTGCCAGCAGTGTGGCCGGGATAGAGCAGTTCCTC.

To note about this clonotype: The junction and the germline gene differ at one end; a read error may be behind it. The V gene is TRBV11-2, the J gene TRBJ2-1; the D is unclear. CDR1 is SGHAT, CDR2 FQNNGV, per germline. There are 15 residues in the CDR3. As DNA, the CDR3 is TGTGCAATCGGGCAAGACCAGCCATCCTACAATGAGCTGTTCTTC. This sequence encodes CAIGQDQPSYNELFF.

The V gene is TRBV12-3 or TRBV12-4, the J gene TRBJ2-2; the D is unclear. V dropped 6 bases and J dropped 2 bases, with 16 bases sitting between them. The CDR3 extends over 16 amino acids. In nucleotides, the CDR3 is TGTGCCAGCAGCGAAATGTTCCGCATTAACACCGGGGAGCTGTTTTTT. This translates into CASSEMFRINTGELFF.

At least ten counts were recorded for this clonotype. This rearrangement joins TRBV6-5 to TRBJ2-3; D remains unclear. This CDR3 contains 14 residues. Germline lookup yields CDR1 MNHEY and CDR2 SVGAGI. Trimming removed 0 bases at V and 2 bases at J, with 6 bases between. The DNA for the CDR3 is TGTGCCAGCAGTTACTCGGCCGACACAGATACGCAGTATTTT. Its protein product is CASSYSADTDTQYF.

The chain uses TRBV28 and TRBJ2-2; D is tentatively TRBD1 or TRBD2 (5 bases each). The CDR3 is made up of 16 amino acids. Trimming removed 6 bases at V and 5 bases at J, with 19 bases between. The germline CDR1 and CDR2 sequences are MDHEN and SYDVKM. CDR3 nucleotide sequence: TGTGCCAGCAGCTACCTTCAGGGCTCGGGGACCGGGGAGCTGTTTTTT. This translates into CASSYLQGSGTGELFF.

Comment on this clonotype: Mismatch with germline at one junction end may stem from a read error. The chain employs TRBV11-2 and TRBJ2-2, with D perhaps TRBD2 (5 bases). This CDR3 spans 17 amino acids. The V gene's germline CDR1 is SGHAT and CDR2 FQNNGV. CDR3 residues: CASSFGRDRVGTGELFF. For the CDR3, the DNA is TGTGCCAGCAGCTTTGGTCGGGATAGGGTCGGCACCGGGGAACTGTTTTTT.